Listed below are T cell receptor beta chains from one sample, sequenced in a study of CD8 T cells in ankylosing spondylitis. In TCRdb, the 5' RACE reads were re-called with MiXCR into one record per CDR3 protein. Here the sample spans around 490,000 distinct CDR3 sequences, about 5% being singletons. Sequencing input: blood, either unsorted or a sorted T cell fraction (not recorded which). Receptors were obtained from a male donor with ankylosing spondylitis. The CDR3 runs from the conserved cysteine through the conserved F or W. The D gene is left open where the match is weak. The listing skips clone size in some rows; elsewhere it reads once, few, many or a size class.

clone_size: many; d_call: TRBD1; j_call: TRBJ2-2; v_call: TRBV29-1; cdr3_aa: CSARTGGYTGELFF; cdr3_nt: TGCAGCGCCAGGACAGGGGGCTACACCGGGGAGCTGTTTTTT
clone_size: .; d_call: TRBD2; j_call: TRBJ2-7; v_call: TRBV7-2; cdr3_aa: CASSLERGPGYEQYF; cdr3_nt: TGTGCCAGCAGCTTAGAGCGGGGGCCGGGCTACGAGCAGTACTTC
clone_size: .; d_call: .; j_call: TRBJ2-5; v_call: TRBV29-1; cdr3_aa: CSVVTGSPETQYF; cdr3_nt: TGCAGCGTTGTAACAGGATCTCCAGAGACCCAGTACTTC
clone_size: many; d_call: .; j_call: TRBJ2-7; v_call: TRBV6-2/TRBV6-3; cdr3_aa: CASRPWTARNEQYF; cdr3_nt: TGTGCCAGCAGGCCATGGACAGCAAGAAACGAGCAGTACTTC
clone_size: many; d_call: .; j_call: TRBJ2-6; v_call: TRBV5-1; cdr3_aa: CASSASLFSGANVLTF; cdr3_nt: TGCGCCAGCAGCGCCTCGCTGTTCTCTGGGGCCAACGTCCTGACTTTC
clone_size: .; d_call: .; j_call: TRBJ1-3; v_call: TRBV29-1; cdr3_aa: CSVRGNDLGNTIYF; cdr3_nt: TGCAGCGTGCGGGGGAATGACTTAGGAAACACCATATATTTT
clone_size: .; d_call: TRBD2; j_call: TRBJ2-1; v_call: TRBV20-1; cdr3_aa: CSARMGRGGEQFF; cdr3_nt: TGCAGTGCTAGAATGGGCCGGGGAGGGGAGCAGTTCTTC
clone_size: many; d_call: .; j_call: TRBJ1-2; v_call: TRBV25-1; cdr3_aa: CASSEGLGYGYTF; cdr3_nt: TGTGCCAGCAGCGAGGGTCTCGGCTATGGCTACACCTTC
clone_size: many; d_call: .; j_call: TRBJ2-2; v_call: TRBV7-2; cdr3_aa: CASSLMPGELFF; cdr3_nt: TGTGCCAGCAGCTTGATGCCCGGGGAGCTGTTTTTT
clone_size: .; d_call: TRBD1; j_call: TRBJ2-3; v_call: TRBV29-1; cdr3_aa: CSVDTGERADTQYF; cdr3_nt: TGCAGCGTTGACACAGGGGAGAGGGCAGATACGCAGTATTTT
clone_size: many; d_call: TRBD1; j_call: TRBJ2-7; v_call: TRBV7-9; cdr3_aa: CASSRTGEGSYEQYF; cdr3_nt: TGTGCCAGCAGCCGCACAGGGGAAGGCTCCTACGAGCAGTACTTC
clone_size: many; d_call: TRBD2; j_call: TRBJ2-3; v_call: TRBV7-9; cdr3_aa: CASSPDRTSGVSDTQYF; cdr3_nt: TGTGCCAGCAGCCCTGACCGGACTAGCGGGGTGTCAGATACGCAGTATTTT
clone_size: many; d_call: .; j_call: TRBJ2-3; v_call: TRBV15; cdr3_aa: CATSRDRSRNTQYF; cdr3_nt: TGTGCCACCAGCAGGGACCGGTCGAGAAATACGCAGTATTTT